Given below is one T cell receptor beta chain in context. Its antigen is undetermined. These data are taken from a study of identical twins. Carrying unique molecular identifiers, the cDNA also gained a universal primer site through template switching. TCRdb itself ran the 5' RACE reads through MiXCR, one entry per CDR3 protein. The sample consists of over 550,000 distinct CDR3 sequences, just over 7% of them appearing once. Study-wide findings and caveats: Beta out-of-frame sequences showed weaker excess twin sharing. For cord blood, abundant beta clonotypes had fewer insertions, unlike memory repertoires, which showed none.

This CDR3 is 19 amino acids long. V shed 6 bases and J 0 bases; nucleotides not matched to a gene: 10. Germline CDR1 and CDR2: KGHSH and LQKENI. These data are also associated with another study on yellow fever vaccine responses in identical twins.

This sequence joins TRBV18 and TRBJ2-1, with 14 bases that match TRBD2. This clonotype was obtained from a woman aged 18-29 years in good health. The sequenced sample was PBMCs. As DNA, the CDR3 is TGTGCCAGCTCGAACCTCGGGACTAGCGGGAGCGGCTCCTACAATGAGCAGTTCTTC. This sequence encodes CASSNLGTSGSGSYNEQFF.